These 11 T cell receptor beta chains originate from one sample sequenced in a study of T cells in Graves' hyperthyroidism and ophthalmopathy. Amplification of TCR beta CDR3 regions was performed using RNA transcripts as template. First-round RT-PCR targeting the TCR CDR3 was performed with the HTBI primer set. TCRdb re-called the multiplex PCR reads with MiXCR, one entry per CDR3 protein. The sample has roughly 180,000 distinct CDR3 sequences; over 7.5% are singletons. Material: blood. The receptors originated from a woman aged 18-29 years with Graves' hyperthyroidism that later progressed to Graves' ophthalmopathy.

Many counts were recorded for this clonotype. The chain links TRBV27 to TRBJ1-5; D may be TRBD1 (5 bases). Trimming removed 3 bases from V and 2 bases from J, with 8 bases in between. CDR1 MNHEY and CDR2 SMNVEV come from the germline V gene (reference sequence). The CDR3 length is 14 residues. The CDR3: CASSLIRGNQPQHF. The CDR3 DNA reads TGTGCCAGCAGTTTGATCAGGGGCAATCAGCCCCAGCATTTT.

This clonotype was counted ten times or more. The chain employs TRBV20-1 and TRBJ1-6; D unresolved. The ends were cut back, 2 bases at V and 8 bases at J, with 19 bases in the middle. The CDR3 covers 16 residues. Germline V gene sequence: CDR1 DFQATT, CDR2 SNEGSKA (reference sequence). The CDR3 DNA reads TGCAGTGCTAGATCGACGACGGCCTCTGGGGATTCACCCCTCCACTTT. Translated, it gives CSARSTTASGDSPLHF.

As to this clonotype: This may stem from a read error, because a much larger clone lies one nucleotide away. The chain has TRBV10-3 and TRBJ2-3; tentatively, D is TRBD2 (6 bases). Looked up from germline, CDR1 is ENHRY and CDR2 is SYGVKD. The CDR3 contains 14 residues. Trimming shortened V by 3 bases and J by 6 bases, and 13 bases separated the two germline ends. DNA for the CDR3: TGTGCCATCAGTGATTGGCCTCGGGGGGATACGCAGTATTTT. It encodes CAISDWPRGDTQYF.

This clonotype showed up many times. CDR3 coding DNA: TGCAGTGCTAGTTTCCGGGGGCTTGCCTACGAGCAGTACTTC. As protein: CSASFRGLAYEQYF. The genes are TRBV20-1 and TRBJ2-7; TRBD1 or TRBD2 may be the D gene (6 bases each). Trimming removed 3 bases at V and 2 bases at J, with 14 bases between. CDR3 size: 14 residues. The germline gives CDR1 DFQATT, CDR2 SNEGSKA (reference sequence).

Concerning this clonotype itself: Since no conserved phenylalanine or tryptophan closes the CDR3, a read error is the likely cause. The J gene is TRBJ2-2, the V gene TRBV7-9; perhaps TRBD2 as D (5 bases). Deletions cut 1 base from V and 10 bases from J, with 10 bases between. The CDR3 is 13 amino acids. Per germline, CDR1 SEHNR and CDR2 FQNEAQ (reference sequence). Here the CDR3 reads CASSLGGYLELFL. The DNA of the CDR3 is TGTGCCAGCAGCTTAGGAGGGTATCTGGAGCTGTTTCTT.

This clonotype was found a few times. This sequence joins TRBV5-6 and TRBJ2-1; 8 nucleotides match TRBD2. The CDR3 runs 12 residues. The V and J ends lost 0 bases and 12 bases, in that order; junction bases with no gene match: 2. The germline V gene has CDR1 SGHDT and CDR2 YYEEEE. CDR3 region: CASSLAGGGQFF. The CDR3 nucleotides read TGTGCCAGCAGCTTGGCCGGGGGGGGGCAGTTCTTC.

This clonotype was counted at least ten times. The chain is built from TRBV7-2 and TRBJ2-5; D call uncertain. CDR3 length: 12 residues. V lost 1 base and J lost 4, with 4 bases in between. Germline assignment: CDR1 SGHTA and CDR2 FQGNSA. The CDR3 sequence is CASSLVVETQYF. The CDR3 nucleotides are TGTGCCAGCAGCTTAGTAGTAGAGACCCAGTACTTC.

The chain recombines TRBV6-1 with TRBJ2-5; no clear D gene. The V end was cut by 4 bases, the J end by 7 bases, with 19 bases between. Germline V gene sequence: CDR1 MNHNS, CDR2 SASEGT. CDR3 length equals 15 residues. The CDR3 reads CASSATPDPPWTQYF. Here the CDR3 DNA reads TGTGCCAGCAGTGCCACCCCCGACCCCCCCTGGACCCAGTACTTC.

Ten or more counts support this clonotype. The CDR3 region is CASSLAPALQGELFF. CDR3 nucleotide sequence: TGTGCCAGCAGTTTGGCACCCGCACTGCAGGGGGAGCTGTTTTTT. The chain carries TRBV12-3 or TRBV12-4 and TRBJ2-2; no reliable D call. The CDR3 has 15 amino acids. V lost 3 bases to trimming and J lost 8 bases, with 16 bases between them.

This clonotype was recorded at least ten times. The CDR3 loop is CAWEGEANYGYTF. As DNA, the CDR3 is TGTGCCTGGGAGGGGGAAGCTAACTATGGCTACACCTTC. The rearrangement links TRBV30 to TRBJ1-2; TRBD1 might be the D (6 bases). This CDR3 has 13 amino acids. Germline lookup yields CDR1 GTSNPN and CDR2 SVGIG (reference sequence). Trimming cost V 5 bases and J 0 bases, with 10 bases left between them.

Ten or more counts support this clonotype. The CDR3 loop is CATRRGVGPTNTEAFF. DNA of the CDR3: TGTGCCACCCGACGCGGGGTTGGGCCGACGAACACTGAAGCTTTCTTT. This rearrangement joins TRBV15 to TRBJ1-1; D gene uncertain. The CDR3 covers 16 residues. Germline lookup yields CDR1 LNHNV and CDR2 YYDKDF (reference sequence). V lost 8 bases, J lost 1 base, and 20 bases lay in between.